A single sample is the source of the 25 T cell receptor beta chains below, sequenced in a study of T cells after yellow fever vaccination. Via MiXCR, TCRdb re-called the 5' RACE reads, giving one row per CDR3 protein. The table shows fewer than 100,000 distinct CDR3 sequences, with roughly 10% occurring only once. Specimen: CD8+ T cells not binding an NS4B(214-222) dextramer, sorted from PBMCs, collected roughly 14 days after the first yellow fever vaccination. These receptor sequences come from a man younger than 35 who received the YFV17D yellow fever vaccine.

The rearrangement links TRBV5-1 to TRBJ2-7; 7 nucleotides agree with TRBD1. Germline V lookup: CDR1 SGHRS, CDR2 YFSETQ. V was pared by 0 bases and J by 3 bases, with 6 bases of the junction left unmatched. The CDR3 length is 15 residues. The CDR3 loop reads CASSLEDRQHYEQYF. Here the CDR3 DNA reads TGCGCCAGCAGCTTGGAGGACAGGCAGCACTACGAGCAGTACTTC.

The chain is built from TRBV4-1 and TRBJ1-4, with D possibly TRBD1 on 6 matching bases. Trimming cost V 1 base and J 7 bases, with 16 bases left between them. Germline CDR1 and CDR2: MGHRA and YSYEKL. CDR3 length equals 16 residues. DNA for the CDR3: TGCGCCAGCAGCCAAGTCGAGGGGGTTGGTATTGAAAAACTGTTTTTT. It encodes CASSQVEGVGIEKLFF.

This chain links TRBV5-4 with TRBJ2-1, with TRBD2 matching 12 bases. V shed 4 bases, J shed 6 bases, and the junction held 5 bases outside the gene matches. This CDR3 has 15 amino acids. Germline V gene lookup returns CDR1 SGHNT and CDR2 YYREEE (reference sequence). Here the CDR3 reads CASSVGLAGLNEQFF. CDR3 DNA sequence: TGTGCCAGCAGCGTGGGACTAGCGGGCCTCAATGAGCAGTTCTTC.

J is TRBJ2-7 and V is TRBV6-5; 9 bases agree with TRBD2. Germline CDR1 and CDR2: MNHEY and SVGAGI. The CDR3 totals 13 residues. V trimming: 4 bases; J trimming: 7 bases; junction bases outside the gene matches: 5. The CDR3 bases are TGTGCCAGCAGTTTCGCGGGGGGGCTGGAGCAGTACTTC. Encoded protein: CASSFAGGLEQYF.

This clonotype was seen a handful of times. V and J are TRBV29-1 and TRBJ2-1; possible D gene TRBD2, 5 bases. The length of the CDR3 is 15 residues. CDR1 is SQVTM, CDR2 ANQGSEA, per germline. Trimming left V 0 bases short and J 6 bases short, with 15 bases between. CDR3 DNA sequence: TGCAGCGTTGAAGACTGGAGGAACCTACGCAATGAGCAGTTCTTC. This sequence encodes CSVEDWRNLRNEQFF.

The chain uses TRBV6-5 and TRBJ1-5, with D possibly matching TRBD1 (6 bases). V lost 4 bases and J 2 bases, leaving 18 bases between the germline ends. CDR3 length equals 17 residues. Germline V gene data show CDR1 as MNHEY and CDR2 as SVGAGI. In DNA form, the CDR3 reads TGTGCCAGCAGTTTAACAGGGTCGAGTGGCGGCAATCAGCCCCAGCATTTT. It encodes CASSLTGSSGGNQPQHF.

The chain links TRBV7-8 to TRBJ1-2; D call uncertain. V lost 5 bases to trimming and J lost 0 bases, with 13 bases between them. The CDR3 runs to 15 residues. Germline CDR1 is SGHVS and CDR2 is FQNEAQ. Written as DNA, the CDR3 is TGTGCCAGCAGCACCTCACGGAGTCCTAACTATGGCTACACCTTC. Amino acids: CASSTSRSPNYGYTF.

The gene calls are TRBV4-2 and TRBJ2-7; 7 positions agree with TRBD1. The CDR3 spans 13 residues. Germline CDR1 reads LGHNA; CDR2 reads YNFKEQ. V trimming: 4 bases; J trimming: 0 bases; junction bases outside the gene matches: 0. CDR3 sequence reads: CASSRDSSYEQYF. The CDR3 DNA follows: TGTGCCAGCAGCCGGGACAGCTCCTACGAGCAGTACTTC.

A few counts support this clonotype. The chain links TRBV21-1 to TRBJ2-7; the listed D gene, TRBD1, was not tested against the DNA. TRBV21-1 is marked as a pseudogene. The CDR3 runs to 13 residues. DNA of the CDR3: TGTGCCAGCACCTGGGACAGGGGAAGCGAGCAGTACGTC. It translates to CASTWDRGSEQYV.

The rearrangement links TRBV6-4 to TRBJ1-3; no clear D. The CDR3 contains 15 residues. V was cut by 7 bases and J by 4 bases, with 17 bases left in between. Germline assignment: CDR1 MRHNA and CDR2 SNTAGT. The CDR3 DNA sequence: TGTGCCAGCAAACTTTTCGAAGCGCCGGGAAACACCATATATTTT. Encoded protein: CASKLFEAPGNTIYF.

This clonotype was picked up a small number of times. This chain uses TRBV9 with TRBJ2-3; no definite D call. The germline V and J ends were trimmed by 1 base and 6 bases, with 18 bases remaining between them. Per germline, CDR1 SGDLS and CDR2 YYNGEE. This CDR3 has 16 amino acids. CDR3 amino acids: CASSVMSVPIRDTQYF. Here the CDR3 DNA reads TGTGCCAGCAGCGTAATGTCAGTCCCCATTCGTGATACGCAGTATTTT.

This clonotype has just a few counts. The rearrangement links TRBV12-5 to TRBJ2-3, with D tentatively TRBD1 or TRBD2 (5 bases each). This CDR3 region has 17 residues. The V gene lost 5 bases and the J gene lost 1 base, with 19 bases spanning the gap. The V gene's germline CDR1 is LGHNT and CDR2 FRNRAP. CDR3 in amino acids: CASGGGSEADGTDTQYF. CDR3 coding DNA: TGTGCTAGTGGTGGGGGTTCAGAGGCTGACGGCACAGATACGCAGTATTTT.

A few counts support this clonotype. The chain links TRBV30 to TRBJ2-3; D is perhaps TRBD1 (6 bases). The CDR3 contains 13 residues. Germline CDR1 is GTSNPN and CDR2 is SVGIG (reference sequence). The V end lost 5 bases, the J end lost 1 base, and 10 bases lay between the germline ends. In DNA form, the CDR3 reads TGTGCCTGGGAGGGGGTTCGCACAGATACGCAGTATTTT. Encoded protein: CAWEGVRTDTQYF.

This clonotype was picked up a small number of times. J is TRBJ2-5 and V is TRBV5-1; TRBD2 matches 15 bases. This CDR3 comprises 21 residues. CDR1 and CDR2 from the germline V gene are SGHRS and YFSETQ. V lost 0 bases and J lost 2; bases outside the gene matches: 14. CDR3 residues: CASSLGLTPGLAGGPQETQYF. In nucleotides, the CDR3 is TGCGCCAGCAGCTTGGGTCTTACTCCGGGACTAGCGGGGGGACCACAAGAGACCCAGTACTTC. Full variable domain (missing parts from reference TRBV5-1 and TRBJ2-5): KAGVTQTPRYLIKTRGQQVTLSCSPISGHRSVSWYQQTPGQGLQFLFEYFSETQRNKGNFPGRFSGRQFSNSRSEMNVSTLELGDSALYLCASSLGLTPGLAGGPQETQYFGPGTRLLVL.

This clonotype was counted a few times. CDR3 sequence (DNA): TGCGCCAGCAGCCAAGGAGCTAGCGGGGGCACCGGGGAGCTGTTTTTT. Translation: CASSQGASGGTGELFF. V gene TRBV4-3 combines with J gene TRBJ2-2, with TRBD2 identical over 10 bases. This CDR3 spans 16 amino acids. The J segment lost 4 bases and the V segment lost 1 base, leaving 3 bases of the junction unmatched. Germline CDR1 and CDR2: LGHNA and YSLEER.

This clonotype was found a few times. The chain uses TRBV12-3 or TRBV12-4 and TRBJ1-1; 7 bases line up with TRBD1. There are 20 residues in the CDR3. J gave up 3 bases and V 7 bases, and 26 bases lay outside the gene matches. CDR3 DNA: TGTGCCAGCACGACTTACTTACAAACAAGGGACAGCAAAATGGACACTGAAGCTTTCTTT. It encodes CASTTYLQTRDSKMDTEAFF.

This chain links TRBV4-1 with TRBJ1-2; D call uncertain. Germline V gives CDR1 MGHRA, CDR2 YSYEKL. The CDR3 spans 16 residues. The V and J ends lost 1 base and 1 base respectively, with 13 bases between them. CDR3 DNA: TGCGCCAGCAGCCAAGTTGTGCAGAATCTTAACTATGGCTACACCTTC. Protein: CASSQVVQNLNYGYTF.

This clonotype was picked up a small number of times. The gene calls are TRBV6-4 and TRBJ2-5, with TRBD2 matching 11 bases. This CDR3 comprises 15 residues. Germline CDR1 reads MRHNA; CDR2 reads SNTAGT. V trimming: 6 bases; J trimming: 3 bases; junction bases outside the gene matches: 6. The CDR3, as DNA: TGTGCCAGCAGCCTAACTAGCGGGGGAAAAGAGACCCAGTACTTC. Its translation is CASSLTSGGKETQYF.

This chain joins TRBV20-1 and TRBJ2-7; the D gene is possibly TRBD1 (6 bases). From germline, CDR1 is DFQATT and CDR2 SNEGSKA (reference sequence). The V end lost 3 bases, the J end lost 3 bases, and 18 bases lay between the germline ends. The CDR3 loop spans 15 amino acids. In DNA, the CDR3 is TGCAGTGCTAGCTCCTTCTTTGAACAGGGCTACGAGCAGTACGTC. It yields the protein CSASSFFEQGYEQYV.

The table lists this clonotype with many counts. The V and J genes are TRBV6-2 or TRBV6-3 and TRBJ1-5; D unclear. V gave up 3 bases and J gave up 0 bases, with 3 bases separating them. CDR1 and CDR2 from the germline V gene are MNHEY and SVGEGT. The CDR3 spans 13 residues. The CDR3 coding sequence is TGTGCCAGCAGTTATGTTAGCAATCAGCCCCAGCATTTT. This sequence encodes CASSYVSNQPQHF.

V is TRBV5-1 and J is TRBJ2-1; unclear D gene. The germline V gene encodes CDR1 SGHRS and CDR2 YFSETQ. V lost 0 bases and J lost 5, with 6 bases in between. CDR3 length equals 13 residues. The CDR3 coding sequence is TGCGCCAGCAGCTTGGTGGCAGACAATGAGCAGTTCTTC. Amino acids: CASSLVADNEQFF.

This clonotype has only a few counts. CDR3 coding DNA: TGTGCCAGCAGCTTCCAGCGCCGGGAGCTGTTTTTT. This encodes CASSFQRRELFF. The rearrangement uses TRBV5-6 and TRBJ2-2; D remains unclear. The V gene lost 2 bases and the J gene lost 9 bases, with 8 bases spanning the gap. This CDR3 contains 12 residues. The germline V gene encodes CDR1 SGHDT and CDR2 YYEEEE. The variable domain in full, completed from reference TRBV5-6 and TRBJ2-2, reads DAGVTQSPTHLIKTRGQQVTLRCSPKSGHDTVSWYQQALGQGPQFIFQYYEEEERQRGNFPDRFSGHQFPNYSSELNVNALLLGDSALYLCASSFQRRELFFGEGSRLTVL.

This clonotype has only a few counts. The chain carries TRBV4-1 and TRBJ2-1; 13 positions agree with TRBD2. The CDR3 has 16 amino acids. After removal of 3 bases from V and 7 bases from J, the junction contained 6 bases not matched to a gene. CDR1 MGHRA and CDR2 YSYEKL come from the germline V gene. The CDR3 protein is CASSHELAGGPNEQFF. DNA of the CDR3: TGCGCCAGCAGCCACGAACTAGCGGGGGGGCCAAATGAGCAGTTCTTC.

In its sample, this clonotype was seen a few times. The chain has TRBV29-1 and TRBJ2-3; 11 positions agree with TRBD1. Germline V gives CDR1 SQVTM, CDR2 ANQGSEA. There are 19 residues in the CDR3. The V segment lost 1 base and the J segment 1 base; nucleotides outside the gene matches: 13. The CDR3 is CSVEGTRDRGTLGTDTQYF. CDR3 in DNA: TGCAGCGTTGAAGGCACCCGGGACAGGGGGACCCTTGGCACAGATACGCAGTATTTT.

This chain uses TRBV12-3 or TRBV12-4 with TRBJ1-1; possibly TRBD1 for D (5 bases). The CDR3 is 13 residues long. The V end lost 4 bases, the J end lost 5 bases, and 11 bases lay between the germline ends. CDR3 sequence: CASSWGGGTEAFF. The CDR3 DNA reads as TGTGCCAGCAGTTGGGGGGGAGGTACTGAAGCTTTCTTT.